The clone carrying this T cell receptor (beta chain) was picked up a small number of times. The antigen is not known. This specimen belongs to a study of cytomegalovirus exposure and HLA in healthy donors. CDR3 length equals 15 residues. The V gene lost 5 bases and the J gene lost 3 bases, with 14 bases spanning the gap. Germline loops: CDR1 MNHNS, CDR2 SASEGT. 13 Jbeta primers and 60 Vbeta primers were used for the PCR. How the authors handled the data: Later, an analysis found about 80 million unique TCR beta chains, and around 10 million of these were shared. Sequencing used immunoSEQ multiplex PCR; TCRdb keeps in-frame clones, though not all of them. That table gives V, J and clone size, and the DNA gave D and trimming. Altogether under 170,000 clones are present, 70% to 80% being singletons, with the ten largest covering approximately 3.7%. Study observations and caveats: In vitro experiments confirmed that three CMV-associated chains were specific for CMV antigens. The investigators catalogued some 150 TCR beta chains as cytomegalovirus-associated.

The chain is built from TRBV6-1 and TRBJ1-5; D is perhaps TRBD1 (5 bases). The receptor was isolated from a human donor in good health. The sample consisted of PBMCs. The CDR3 nucleotides read TGTGCCAGCAGTACTTTGACAGAACCCAATCAGCCCCAGCATTTT. Protein sequence: CASSTLTEPNQPQHF.